What follows are 11 T cell receptor beta chains derived from one specimen sequenced in a study of vaccination effects on CD4 cells after COVID-19 (dated by TCRdb to between 2021 and 2023). These TCRs are of unknown antigen specificity. Library generation was performed with the immunoSEQ multiplex PCR assay. Drawn from immuneACCESS, this table holds only the in-frame rearrangements with V and J called that TCRdb kept. Clones are partly lost; checked studies trace under half to an unresolved V gene and leave the rest unexplained. Across this sample there are about 32,000 clones, with 55% to 75% seen only once. 9% to 15% of the sample goes to the ten largest clones. In the ViraFEST assay, PBMC were stimulated with viral peptide pools, and TCR sequencing was then used to find antigen-specific CD4+ T cell clonotypes based on their expansion. After more than 9 days of culture, CD4+ T cells were isolated with the EasySep CD4+ T cell isolation kit. Two doses of either the BNT162b2 or the mRNA-1273 mRNA SARS-CoV-2 vaccine were administered to participants.

The material sequenced was CD4+ T cells from PBMCs cultured with HCoV-229E spike peptides, taken after COVID-19 vaccination. What this sample's cell subset or site label stands for: HCoV-229E spike overlapping peptide pool stimulation. Receptors originate from a human donor who received a COVID-19 vaccine.

This clone was seen a single time. The chain employs TRBV6-5 and TRBJ1-2; D remains unclear. CDR1 is MNHEY and CDR2 is SVGAGI in the germline V gene. Between the trimmed V and J ends, which lost 2 bases and 2 bases, there was a span of 6 bases. There are 13 residues in the CDR3. The CDR3 DNA sequence: TGTGCCAGCAGTTACACCAGGAACTATGGCTACACCTTC. Translated, it gives CASSYTRNYGYTF.

V and J are TRBV6-4 and TRBJ1-2, with D hard to call. The CDR3 contains 12 residues. V was cut by 6 bases and J by 8 bases, with 13 bases left in between. Looked up from germline, CDR1 is MRHNA and CDR2 is SNTAGT. The CDR3 is CASRAGGMGYTF. The CDR3 DNA sequence: TGTGCCAGCAGGGCTGGAGGGATGGGCTACACCTTC.

This chain uses TRBV19 with TRBJ1-2, with D possibly being TRBD1 (6 bases). CDR1 is LNHDA and CDR2 is SQIVND in the germline V gene (reference sequence). The CDR3 consists of 15 residues. Trimming removed 4 bases at V and 8 bases at J, with 20 bases between. CDR3 DNA: TGTGCCAGTAGTACAGGGGATCGGATCTATGGGGGCTACACCTTC. Protein: CASSTGDRIYGGYTF.

The CDR3 DNA reads TGTGCCAGCAGCTTAGTTCCAGCCCTCCAAGAGACCCAGTACTTC. Its protein is CASSLVPALQETQYF. The rearrangement joins TRBV7-2 to TRBJ2-5, with D unresolved. Trimming removed 1 base from V and 1 base from J, with 10 bases in between. The CDR3 is 15 residues long. Germline lookup yields CDR1 SGHTA and CDR2 FQGNSA.

The chain is built from TRBV27 and TRBJ2-1; no clear D. The CDR3 spans 13 residues. Trimming removed 1 base at V and 3 bases at J, with 4 bases between. CDR1 is MNHEY and CDR2 is SMNVEV in the germline V gene (reference sequence). The CDR3, as DNA: TGTGCCAGCAGTTTATTTGTCTACAATGAGCAGTTCTTC. Its translation: CASSLFVYNEQFF.

This chain joins TRBV6-2 or TRBV6-3 and TRBJ2-3; 7 bases agree with TRBD2. J lost 1 base, V lost 1 base, and 2 bases had no gene match. Germline CDR1 reads MNHEY; CDR2 reads SVGEGT. The CDR3 is 15 residues long. The CDR3 DNA is TGTGCCAGCAGTTACTATGCGGGGGGCACAGATACGCAGTATTTT. It specifies CASSYYAGGTDTQYF.

This chain uses TRBV27 with TRBJ2-7; TRBD2 might be the D (5 bases). Trimming took off 5 bases at V and 0 bases at J, with 14 bases between the two ends. Per germline, CDR1 MNHEY and CDR2 SMNVEV (reference sequence). The CDR3 has 15 amino acids. The DNA for the CDR3 is TGTGCCAGCAGTAACGGGGTTCCTACCTCCTACGAGCAGTACTTC. Translating gives CASSNGVPTSYEQYF.

The rearrangement links TRBV27 to TRBJ2-3; D remains ambiguous. Germline V gene data show CDR1 as MNHEY and CDR2 as SMNVEV (reference sequence). The CDR3 is 12 residues long. Trimming took 5 bases from V and 0 from J, leaving 3 bases between them. CDR3 protein: CASSQSTDTQYF. CDR3 coding DNA: TGTGCCAGCAGTCAAAGCACAGATACGCAGTATTTT.

The chain links TRBV27 to TRBJ1-5; D is unclear. The CDR3 is 13 amino acids. Germline-derived CDR1 and CDR2 are MNHEY and SMNVEV (reference sequence). The ends were cut back, 4 bases at V and 4 bases at J, with 8 bases in the middle. CDR3 nucleotides: TGTGCCAGCAGTTCCCCAGGTAATCAGCCCCAGCATTTT. Translated: CASSSPGNQPQHF.

This clone was recorded once. The chain carries TRBV7-9 and TRBJ1-2; 11 bases line up with TRBD1. Losses at the gene ends were 5 bases for V and 7 bases for J; bases not matched to a gene: 15. This CDR3 is 17 amino acids long. Germline CDR1 and CDR2: SEHNR and FQNEAQ (reference sequence). The CDR3 DNA sequence: TGTGCCAGCAGCCAAAGTCGACGAGGACAGGGGGCTGGTGGCTACACCTTC. Encoded protein: CASSQSRRGQGAGGYTF.

This sequence joins TRBV13 and TRBJ2-3; 12 bases align to TRBD2. Trimming removed 7 bases from V and 9 bases from J; junction bases left unmatched: 17. Per germline, CDR1 PRHDT and CDR2 FYEKMQ (reference sequence). The CDR3 totals 17 residues. The CDR3 sequence: CASTHLASGRGLRTQYF. CDR3 nucleotides: TGTGCCAGCACCCACCTGGCTAGCGGGAGGGGGCTTAGAACGCAGTATTTT.